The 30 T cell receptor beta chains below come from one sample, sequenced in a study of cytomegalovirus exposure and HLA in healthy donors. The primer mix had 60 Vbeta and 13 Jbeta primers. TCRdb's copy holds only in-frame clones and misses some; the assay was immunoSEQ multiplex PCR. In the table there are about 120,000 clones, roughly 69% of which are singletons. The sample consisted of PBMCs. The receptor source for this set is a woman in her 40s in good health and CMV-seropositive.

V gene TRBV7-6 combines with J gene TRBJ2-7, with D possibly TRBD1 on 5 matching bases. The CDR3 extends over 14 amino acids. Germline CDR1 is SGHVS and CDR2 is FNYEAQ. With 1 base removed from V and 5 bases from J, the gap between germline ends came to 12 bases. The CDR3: CASSLGGQVNEQYF. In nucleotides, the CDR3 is TGTGCCAGCAGCTTAGGGGGCCAAGTTAACGAGCAGTACTTC.

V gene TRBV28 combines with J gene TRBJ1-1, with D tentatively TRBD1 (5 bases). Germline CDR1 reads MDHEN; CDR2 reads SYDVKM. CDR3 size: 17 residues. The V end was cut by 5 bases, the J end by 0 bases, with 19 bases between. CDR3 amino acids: CASSPHLGGGLNTEAFF. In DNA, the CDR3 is TGTGCCAGCAGTCCCCATCTCGGGGGTGGATTGAACACTGAAGCTTTCTTT.

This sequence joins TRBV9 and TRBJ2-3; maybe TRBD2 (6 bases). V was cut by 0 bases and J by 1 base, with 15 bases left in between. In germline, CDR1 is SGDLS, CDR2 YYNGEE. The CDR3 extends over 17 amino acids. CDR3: CASSVDRAGPGTDTQYF. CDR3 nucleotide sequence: TGTGCCAGCAGCGTAGATCGGGCGGGGCCCGGCACAGATACGCAGTATTTT.

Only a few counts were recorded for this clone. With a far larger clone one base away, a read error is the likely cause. CDR3: CASSQVATGGNNEQFF. The CDR3, as DNA: TGTGCCAGCAGCCAAGTTGCTACAGGGGGAAACAATGAGCAGTTCTTC. J is TRBJ2-1 and V is TRBV4-2; 8 nucleotides line up with TRBD1. Unmatched junction bases numbered 7, after V lost 1 base and J lost 5 bases. The CDR3 covers 16 residues. Per the germline V gene, CDR1 is LGHNA and CDR2 is YNFKEQ.

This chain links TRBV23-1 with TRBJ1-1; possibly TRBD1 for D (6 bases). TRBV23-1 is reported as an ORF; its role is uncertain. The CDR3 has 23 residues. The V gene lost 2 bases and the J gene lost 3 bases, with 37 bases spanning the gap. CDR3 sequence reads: CASSQICGGSPWSGGGHDTEAFF. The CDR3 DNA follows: TGCGCCAGCAGTCAAATTTGCGGAGGTAGCCCCTGGTCGGGGGGGGGCCATGACACTGAAGCTTTCTTT.

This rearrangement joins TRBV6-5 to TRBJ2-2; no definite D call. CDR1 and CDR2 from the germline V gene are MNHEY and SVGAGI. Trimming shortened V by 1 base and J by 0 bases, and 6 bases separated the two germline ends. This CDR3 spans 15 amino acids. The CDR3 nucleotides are TGTGCCAGCAGTTACTGGCAGACGAACACCGGGGAGCTGTTTTTT. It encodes CASSYWQTNTGELFF.

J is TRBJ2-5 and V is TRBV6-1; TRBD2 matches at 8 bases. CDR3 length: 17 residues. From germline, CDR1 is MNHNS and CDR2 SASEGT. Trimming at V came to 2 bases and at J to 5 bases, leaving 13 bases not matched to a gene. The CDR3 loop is CASSEIFRGGAWETQYF. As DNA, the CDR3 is TGTGCCAGCAGTGAAATATTCCGGGGGGGGGCATGGGAGACCCAGTACTTC.

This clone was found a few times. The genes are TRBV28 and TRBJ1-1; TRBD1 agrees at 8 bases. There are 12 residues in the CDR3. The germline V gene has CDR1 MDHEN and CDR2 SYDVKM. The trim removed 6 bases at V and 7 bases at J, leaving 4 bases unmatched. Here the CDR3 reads CASSRGQGEAFF. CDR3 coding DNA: TGTGCCAGCAGCCGCGGACAGGGTGAAGCTTTCTTT.

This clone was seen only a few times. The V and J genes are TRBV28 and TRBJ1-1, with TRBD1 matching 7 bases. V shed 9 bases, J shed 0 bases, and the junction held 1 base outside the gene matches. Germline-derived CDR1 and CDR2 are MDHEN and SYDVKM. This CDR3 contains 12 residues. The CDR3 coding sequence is TGTGCCAGTACAGGGGTGAACACTGAAGCTTTCTTT. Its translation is CASTGVNTEAFF.

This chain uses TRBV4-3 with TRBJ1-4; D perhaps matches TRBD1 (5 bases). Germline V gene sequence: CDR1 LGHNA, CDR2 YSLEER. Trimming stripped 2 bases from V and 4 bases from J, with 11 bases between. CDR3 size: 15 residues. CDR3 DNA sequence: TGCGCCAGCAGCCAAAACAGGCTTTATAATGAAAAACTGTTTTTT. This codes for CASSQNRLYNEKLFF.

This chain's CDR3 is CASSPQTDPYNEQFF. The CDR3 DNA reads TGTGCCAGCAGCCCCCAGACAGACCCCTACAATGAGCAGTTCTTC. The chain combines TRBV27 with TRBJ2-1; a possible D gene is TRBD1 (5 bases). CDR1 and CDR2 from the germline V gene are MNHEY and SMNVEV (reference sequence). There are 15 residues in the CDR3. Trimming took 6 bases from V and 2 from J, leaving 14 bases between them.

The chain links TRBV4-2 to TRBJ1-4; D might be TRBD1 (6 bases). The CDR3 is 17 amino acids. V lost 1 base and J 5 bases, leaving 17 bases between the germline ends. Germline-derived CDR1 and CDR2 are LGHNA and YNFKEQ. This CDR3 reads CASSQAGVGQGNEKLFF. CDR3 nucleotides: TGTGCCAGCAGCCAAGCAGGGGTGGGGCAGGGAAATGAAAAACTGTTTTTT.

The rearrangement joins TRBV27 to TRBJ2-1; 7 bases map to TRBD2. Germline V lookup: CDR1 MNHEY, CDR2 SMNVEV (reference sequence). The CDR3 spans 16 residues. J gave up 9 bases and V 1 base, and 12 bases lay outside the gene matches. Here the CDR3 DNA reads TGTGCCAGCAGTTTATGGGCTGGCGGGAGTCGCGGTGAGCAGTTCTTC. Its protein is CASSLWAGGSRGEQFF.

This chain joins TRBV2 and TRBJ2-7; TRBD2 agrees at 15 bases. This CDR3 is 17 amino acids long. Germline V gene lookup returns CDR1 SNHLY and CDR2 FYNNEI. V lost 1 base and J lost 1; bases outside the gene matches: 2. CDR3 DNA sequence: TGTGCCAGCAGTGAAGAGGGACTAGCGGGAGGATCCTACGAGCAGTACTTC. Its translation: CASSEEGLAGGSYEQYF.

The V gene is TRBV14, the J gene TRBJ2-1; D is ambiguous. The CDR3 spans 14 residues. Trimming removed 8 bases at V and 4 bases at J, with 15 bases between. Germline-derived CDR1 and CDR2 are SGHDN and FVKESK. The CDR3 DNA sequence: TGTGCCAGCTCTCCAAGACCCGGGTACAATGAGCAGTTCTTC. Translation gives CASSPRPGYNEQFF.

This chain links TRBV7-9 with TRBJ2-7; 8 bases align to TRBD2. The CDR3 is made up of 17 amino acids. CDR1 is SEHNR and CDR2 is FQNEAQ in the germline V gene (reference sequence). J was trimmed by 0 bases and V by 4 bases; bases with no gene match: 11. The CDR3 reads CASSSLLAGGHSYEQYF. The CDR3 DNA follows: TGTGCCAGCAGCTCTCTTCTGGCGGGAGGCCACTCCTACGAGCAGTACTTC.

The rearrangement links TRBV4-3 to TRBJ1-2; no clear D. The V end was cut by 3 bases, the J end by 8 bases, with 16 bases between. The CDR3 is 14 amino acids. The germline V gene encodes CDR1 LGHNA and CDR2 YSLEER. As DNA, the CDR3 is TGCGCCAGCAGCCAGGCAGGAGGGTGGCAAGGCTACACCTTC. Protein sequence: CASSQAGGWQGYTF.

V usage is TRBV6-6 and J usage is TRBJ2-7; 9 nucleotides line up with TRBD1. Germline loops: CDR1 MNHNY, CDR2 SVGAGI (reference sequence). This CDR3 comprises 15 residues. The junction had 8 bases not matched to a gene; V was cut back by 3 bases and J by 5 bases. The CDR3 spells CASSYIGTGSNEQYF. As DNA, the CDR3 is TGTGCCAGCAGTTATATCGGGACAGGGAGCAACGAGCAGTACTTC.

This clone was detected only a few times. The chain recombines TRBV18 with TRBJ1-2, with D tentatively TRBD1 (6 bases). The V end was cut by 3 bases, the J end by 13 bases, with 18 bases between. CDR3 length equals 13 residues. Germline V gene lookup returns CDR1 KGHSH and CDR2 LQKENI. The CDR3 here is CASSPNRDISCTF. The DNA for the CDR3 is TGTGCCAGCTCACCTAACCGGGACATCAGCTGCACCTTC.

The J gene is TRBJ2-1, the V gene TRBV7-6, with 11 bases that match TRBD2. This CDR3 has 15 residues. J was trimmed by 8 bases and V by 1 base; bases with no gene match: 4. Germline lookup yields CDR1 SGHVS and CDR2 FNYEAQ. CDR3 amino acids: CASSLVLAGAHEQFF. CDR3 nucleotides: TGTGCCAGCAGCTTAGTACTAGCGGGAGCCCATGAGCAGTTCTTC.

The CDR3 coding sequence is TGTGCCAGCAGGCTGAGTCTATTAGCTAACTATGGCTACACCTTC. Protein sequence: CASRLSLLANYGYTF. The chain combines TRBV6-5 with TRBJ1-2, with unresolved D. There are 15 residues in the CDR3. V dropped 6 bases and J dropped 0 bases, with 14 bases sitting between them. CDR1 is MNHEY, CDR2 SVGAGI, per germline.

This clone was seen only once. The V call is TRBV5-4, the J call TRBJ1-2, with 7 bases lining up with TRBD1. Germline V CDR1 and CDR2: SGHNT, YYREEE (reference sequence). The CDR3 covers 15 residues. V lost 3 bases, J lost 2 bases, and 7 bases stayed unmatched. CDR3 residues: CASSSGTEVNYGYTF. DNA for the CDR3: TGTGCCAGCAGCTCTGGGACAGAGGTAAACTATGGCTACACCTTC.

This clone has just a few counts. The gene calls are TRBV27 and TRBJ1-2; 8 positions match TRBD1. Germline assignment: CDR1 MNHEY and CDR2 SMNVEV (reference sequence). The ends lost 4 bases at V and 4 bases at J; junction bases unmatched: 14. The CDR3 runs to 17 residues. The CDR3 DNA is TGTGCCAGCAGTTGGGGCCCAGGGGGCATCGTGGGCTATGGCTACACCTTC. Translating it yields CASSWGPGGIVGYGYTF.

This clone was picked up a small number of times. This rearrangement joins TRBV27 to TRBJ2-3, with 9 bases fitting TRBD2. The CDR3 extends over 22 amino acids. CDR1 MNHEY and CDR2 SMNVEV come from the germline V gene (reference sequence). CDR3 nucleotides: TGTGCAAGCGGTATTAAACCCCCGAACCCTTCGACTAGCGGCGGAGGGAGAGATACGCAGTATTTT. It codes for CASGIKPPNPSTSGGGRDTQYF.

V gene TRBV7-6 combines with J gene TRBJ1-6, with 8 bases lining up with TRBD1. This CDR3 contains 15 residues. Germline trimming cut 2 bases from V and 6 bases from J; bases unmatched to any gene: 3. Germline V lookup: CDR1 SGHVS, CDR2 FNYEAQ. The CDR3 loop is CASSLKDRGNSPLHF. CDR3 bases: TGTGCCAGCAGCTTAAAAGACAGGGGTAATTCACCCCTCCACTTT. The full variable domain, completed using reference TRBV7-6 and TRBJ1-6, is GAGVSQSPRYKVTKRGQDVALRCDPISGHVSLYWYRQALGQGPEFLTYFNYEAQQDKSGLPNDRFSAERPEGSISTLTIQRTEQRDSAMYRCASSLKDRGNSPLHFGNGTRLTVT.

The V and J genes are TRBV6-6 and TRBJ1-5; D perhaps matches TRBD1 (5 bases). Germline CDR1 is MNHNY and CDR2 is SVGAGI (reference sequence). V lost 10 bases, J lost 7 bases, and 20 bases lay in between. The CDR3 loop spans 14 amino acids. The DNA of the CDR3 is TGTGCCACTCAACCGGACACCCGAGGACAGCCCCAGCATTTT. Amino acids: CATQPDTRGQPQHF.

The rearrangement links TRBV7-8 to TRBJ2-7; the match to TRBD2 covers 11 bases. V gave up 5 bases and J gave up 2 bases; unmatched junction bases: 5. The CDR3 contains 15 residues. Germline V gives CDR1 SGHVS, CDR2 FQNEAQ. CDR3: CASSHGTSGTYEQYF. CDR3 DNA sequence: TGTGCCAGCAGCCACGGGACTAGCGGAACCTACGAGCAGTACTTC.

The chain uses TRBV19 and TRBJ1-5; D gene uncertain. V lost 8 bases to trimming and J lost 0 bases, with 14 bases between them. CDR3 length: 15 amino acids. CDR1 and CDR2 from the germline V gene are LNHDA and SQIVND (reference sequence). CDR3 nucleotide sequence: TGTGCCAGTCGGTCGGGGATATATAGCAATCAGCCCCAGCATTTT. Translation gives CASRSGIYSNQPQHF.

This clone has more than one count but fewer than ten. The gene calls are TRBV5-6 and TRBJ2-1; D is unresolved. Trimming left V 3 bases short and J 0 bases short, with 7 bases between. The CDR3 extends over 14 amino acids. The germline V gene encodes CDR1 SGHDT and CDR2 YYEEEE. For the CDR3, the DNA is TGTGCCAGCAGCTATGCGGCCTCCTACAATGAGCAGTTCTTC. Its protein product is CASSYAASYNEQFF. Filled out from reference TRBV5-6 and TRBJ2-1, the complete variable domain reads DAGVTQSPTHLIKTRGQQVTLRCSPKSGHDTVSWYQQALGQGPQFIFQYYEEEERQRGNFPDRFSGHQFPNYSSELNVNALLLGDSALYLCASSYAASYNEQFFGPGTRLTVL.

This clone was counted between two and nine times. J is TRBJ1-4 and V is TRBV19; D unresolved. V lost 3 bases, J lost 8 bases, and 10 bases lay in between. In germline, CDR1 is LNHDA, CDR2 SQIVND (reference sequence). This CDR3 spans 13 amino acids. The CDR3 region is CASSIHGEEKLFF. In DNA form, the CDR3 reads TGTGCCAGTAGTATTCACGGAGAGGAAAAACTGTTTTTT.